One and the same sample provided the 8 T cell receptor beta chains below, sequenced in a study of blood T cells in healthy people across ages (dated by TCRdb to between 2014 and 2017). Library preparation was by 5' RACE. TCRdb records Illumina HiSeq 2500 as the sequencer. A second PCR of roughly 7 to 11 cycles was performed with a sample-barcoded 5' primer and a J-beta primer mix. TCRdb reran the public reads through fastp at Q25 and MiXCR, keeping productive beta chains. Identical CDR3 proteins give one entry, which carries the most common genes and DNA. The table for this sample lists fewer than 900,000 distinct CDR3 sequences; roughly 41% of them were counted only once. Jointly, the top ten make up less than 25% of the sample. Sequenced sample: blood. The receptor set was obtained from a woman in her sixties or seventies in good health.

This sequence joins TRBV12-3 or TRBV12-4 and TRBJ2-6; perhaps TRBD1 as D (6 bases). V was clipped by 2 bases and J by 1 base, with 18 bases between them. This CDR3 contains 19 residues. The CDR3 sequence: CASSLTPGQRTSGANVLTF. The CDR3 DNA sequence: TGTGCCAGCAGTTTAACCCCGGGACAAAGGACTTCTGGGGCCAACGTCCTGACTTTC.

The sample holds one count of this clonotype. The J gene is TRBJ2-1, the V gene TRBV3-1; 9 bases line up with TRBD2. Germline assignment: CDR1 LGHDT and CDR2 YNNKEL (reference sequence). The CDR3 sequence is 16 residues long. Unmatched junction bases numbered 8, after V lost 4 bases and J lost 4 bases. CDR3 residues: CASSPPISGRYNEQFF. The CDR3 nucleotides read TGTGCCAGCAGCCCTCCCATTAGCGGGAGATACAATGAGCAGTTCTTC.

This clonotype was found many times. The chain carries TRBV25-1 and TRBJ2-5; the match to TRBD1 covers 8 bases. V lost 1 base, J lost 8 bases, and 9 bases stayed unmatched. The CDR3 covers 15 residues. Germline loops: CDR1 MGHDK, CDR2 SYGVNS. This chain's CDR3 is CASSELSGTGATQYF. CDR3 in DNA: TGTGCCAGCAGTGAATTATCCGGGACAGGAGCTACCCAGTACTTC.

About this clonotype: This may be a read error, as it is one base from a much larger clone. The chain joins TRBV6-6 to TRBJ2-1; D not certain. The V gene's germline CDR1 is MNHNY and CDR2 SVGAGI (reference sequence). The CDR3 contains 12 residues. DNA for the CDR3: TGTGCCAGCAGGTACTCGCCCAATGAGCAGTTCTTC. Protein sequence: CASRYSPNEQFF.

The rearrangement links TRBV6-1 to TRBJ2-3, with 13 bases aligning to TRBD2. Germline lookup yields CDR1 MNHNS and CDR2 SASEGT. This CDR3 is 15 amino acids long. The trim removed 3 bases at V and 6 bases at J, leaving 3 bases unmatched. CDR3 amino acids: CASSEGLAGSDTQYF. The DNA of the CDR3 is TGTGCCAGCAGTGAGGGACTAGCGGGGAGCGATACGCAGTATTTT.

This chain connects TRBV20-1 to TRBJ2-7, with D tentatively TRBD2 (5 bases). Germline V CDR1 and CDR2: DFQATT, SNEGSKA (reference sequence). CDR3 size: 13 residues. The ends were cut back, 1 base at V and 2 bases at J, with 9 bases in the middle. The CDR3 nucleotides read TGCAGTGCTAGAGGGAGCGGTCCCTACGAGCAGTACTTC. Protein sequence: CSARGSGPYEQYF.

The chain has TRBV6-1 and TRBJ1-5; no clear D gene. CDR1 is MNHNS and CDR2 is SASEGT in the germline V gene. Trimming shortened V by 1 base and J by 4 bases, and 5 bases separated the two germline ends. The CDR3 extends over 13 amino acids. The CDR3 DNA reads TGTGCCAGCAGTGAAGTCCGGAATCAGCCCCAGCATTTT. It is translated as CASSEVRNQPQHF.

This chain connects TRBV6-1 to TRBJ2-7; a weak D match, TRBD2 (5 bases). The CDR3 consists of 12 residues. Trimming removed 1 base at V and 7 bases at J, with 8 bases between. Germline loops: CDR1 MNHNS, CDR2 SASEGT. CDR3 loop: CASSEGGWEQYF. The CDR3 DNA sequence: TGTGCCAGCAGTGAAGGAGGGTGGGAGCAGTACTTC.